Each of the 25 T cell receptor beta chains below was sequenced from the same sample in a study of shared clonotypes between healthy human individuals. Selected positively for CCR7 and CD45RO-negative, naive CD8 cells excluded terminally differentiated effector memory CD45RA+ cells. Here immunoSEQ multiplex PCR was the method, and the copy in TCRdb shows in-frame clones only, minus some. This table has around 2,000,000 clones, about 94% appearing once. Source material: naive CD8+ T cells sorted from blood. Receptors were obtained from a young man in good health.

The rearrangement joins TRBV7-9 to TRBJ2-3; D is ambiguous. The CDR3 extends over 14 amino acids. Deletions cut 5 bases from V and 2 bases from J, with 11 bases between. Germline-derived CDR1 and CDR2 are SEHNR and FQNEAQ (reference sequence). The CDR3 protein is CASSPHTNTDTQYF. The CDR3, as DNA: TGTGCCAGCAGCCCTCACACCAACACAGATACGCAGTATTTT. The full variable domain, with the rest looked up from reference TRBV7-9 and TRBJ2-3, is DTGVSQNPRHKITKRGQNVTFRCDPISEHNRLYWYRQTLGQGPEFLTYFQNEAQLEKSRLLSDRFSAERPKGSFSTLEIQRTEQGDSAMYLCASSPHTNTDTQYFGPGTRLTVL.

This rearrangement joins TRBV5-6 to TRBJ2-7; 7 bases fit TRBD1. The V segment lost 3 bases and the J segment 0 bases; nucleotides outside the gene matches: 9. The CDR3 has 16 residues. Germline CDR1 and CDR2: SGHDT and YYEEEE. Here the CDR3 reads CASSSGVGQISYEQYF. The CDR3 coding sequence is TGTGCCAGCAGCTCAGGGGTGGGACAGATCTCCTACGAGCAGTACTTC.

V usage is TRBV10-3 and J usage is TRBJ1-3, with D unclear. This CDR3 spans 14 amino acids. V lost 11 bases to trimming and J lost 0 bases, with 14 bases between them. Germline lookup yields CDR1 ENHRY and CDR2 SYGVKD. The CDR3 DNA is TGTGCCGTTGAAAGCGGAAGCTCTGGAAACACCATATATTTT. Its protein is CAVESGSSGNTIYF.

This clone has just one count. The chain joins TRBV18 to TRBJ1-2, with D unresolved. CDR1 is KGHSH, CDR2 LQKENI, per germline. The CDR3 totals 15 residues. Between the trimmed V and J ends, which lost 5 bases and 3 bases, there was a span of 16 bases. The CDR3 spells CASSDINGGDYGYTF. The CDR3 DNA is TGTGCCAGCTCAGACATTAATGGTGGTGACTATGGCTACACCTTC.

This chain joins TRBV28 and TRBJ1-4; maybe TRBD1 (6 bases). V was clipped by 4 bases and J by 7 bases, with 13 bases between them. The CDR3 length is 14 residues. Germline V gene sequence: CDR1 MDHEN, CDR2 SYDVKM. CDR3 sequence (DNA): TGTGCCAGCAGTTACAGGGTCCCCGGTGAAAAACTGTTTTTT. It yields the protein CASSYRVPGEKLFF.

The chain has TRBV7-3 and TRBJ2-3, with D hard to call. This CDR3 comprises 13 residues. Trimming removed 2 bases at V and 6 bases at J, with 9 bases between. CDR1 is SGHTA and CDR2 is FQGTGA in the germline V gene. CDR3 in DNA: TGTGCCAGCAGCTTAGAGGTCGTGGATACGCAGTATTTT. This sequence encodes CASSLEVVDTQYF.

The V and J genes are TRBV7-2 and TRBJ2-7; TRBD2 matches at 7 bases. Trimming took 8 bases from V and 2 from J; bases not matched to a gene: 15. The CDR3 loop spans 16 amino acids. CDR1 is SGHTA and CDR2 is FQGNSA in the germline V gene. CDR3 loop: CASSLGQGGETYEQYF. Here the CDR3 DNA reads TGTGCCAGCTCCTTAGGCCAGGGAGGGGAAACCTACGAGCAGTACTTC. The variable domain in full, completed from reference TRBV7-2 and TRBJ2-7, reads GAGVSQSPSNKVTEKGKDVELRCDPISGHTALYWYRQSLGQGLEFLIYFQGNSAPDKSGLPSDRFSAERTGGSVSTLTIQRTQQEDSAVYLCASSLGQGGETYEQYFGPGTRLTVT.

This clone showed up just a few times. The chain uses TRBV4-2 and TRBJ1-5; D not certain. The CDR3 sequence is 17 residues long. CDR1 and CDR2 (germline): LGHNA, YNFKEQ. The V end was cut by 0 bases, the J end by 4 bases, with 16 bases between. Here the CDR3 reads CASSQDPLGAGNQPQHF. CDR3 sequence (DNA): TGTGCCAGCAGCCAAGATCCGCTTGGAGCGGGTAATCAGCCCCAGCATTTT.

This clone was seen more than once but under ten times. This CDR3 is also generated by other DNA sequences in the sample. V gene TRBV5-6 combines with J gene TRBJ1-1; TRBD1 might be the D (5 bases). The germline V gene encodes CDR1 SGHDT and CDR2 YYEEEE. V lost 4 bases and J lost 3, with 7 bases in between. CDR3 size: 12 residues. CDR3 nucleotide sequence: TGTGCCAGCAGCCCGGGGGACACTGAAGCTTTCTTT. Protein: CASSPGDTEAFF.

V and J are TRBV10-2 and TRBJ2-7, with TRBD2 matching 10 bases. Germline V lookup: CDR1 WSHSY, CDR2 SAAADI. The CDR3 extends over 16 amino acids. After removal of 10 bases from V and 3 bases from J, the junction contained 15 bases not matched to a gene. In DNA, the CDR3 is TGCGCCACCGATGGGGATAGCGGGAGGAGGTACTACGAGCAGTACTTC. Amino acid sequence: CATDGDSGRRYYEQYF.

This clone has just one count. The rearrangement joins TRBV19 to TRBJ2-7, with 11 bases lining up with TRBD1. V lost 3 bases to trimming and J lost 4 bases; unmatched junction nucleotides: 11. The CDR3 consists of 17 residues. Germline CDR1 and CDR2: LNHDA and SQIVND (reference sequence). CDR3 nucleotide sequence: TGTGCCAGTAGTATTGAGGCCCCTGGACAGGGGGCTTACGAGCAGTACTTC. Residues: CASSIEAPGQGAYEQYF.

This rearrangement joins TRBV6-5 to TRBJ2-5; weak D call: TRBD2 (5 bases). CDR3 length: 14 amino acids. Germline V gives CDR1 MNHEY, CDR2 SVGAGI. Trimming took off 7 bases at V and 5 bases at J, with 17 bases between the two ends. CDR3 sequence reads: CASNQDGRRETQYF. CDR3 bases: TGTGCCAGCAACCAGGACGGCCGGAGGGAGACCCAGTACTTC.

In regard to this clone: The sample holds other DNA sequences that translate to the same CDR3. The gene calls are TRBV6-5 and TRBJ2-7; TRBD1 matches 10 bases. The V gene end was trimmed by 4 bases and the J gene end by 4 bases; junction bases not matched to a gene: 4. Germline CDR1 is MNHEY and CDR2 is SVGAGI. The CDR3 consists of 14 residues. This CDR3 is CASSFGQGGYEQYF. CDR3 DNA sequence: TGTGCCAGCAGTTTCGGACAGGGGGGATACGAGCAGTACTTC.

This clone appeared a single time. V is TRBV25-1 and J is TRBJ2-3, with D maybe TRBD1 (5 bases). Germline V gene data show CDR1 as MGHDK and CDR2 as SYGVNS. This CDR3 has 16 amino acids. The germline V and J ends were trimmed by 5 bases and 2 bases, with 17 bases remaining between them. CDR3 DNA sequence: TGTGCCAGCAGTTCTACAGGTCCGAAGGCCACAGATACGCAGTATTTT. Translating gives CASSSTGPKATDTQYF.

This clone appeared once. The chain is built from TRBV28 and TRBJ2-3; D perhaps matches TRBD1 (6 bases). Germline-derived CDR1 and CDR2 are MDHEN and SYDVKM. The CDR3 contains 14 residues. Trimming took off 1 base at V and 6 bases at J, with 11 bases between the two ends. CDR3 coding DNA: TGTGCCAGCAGTTTATCCCCAGGGGTGGATACGCAGTATTTT. This translates into CASSLSPGVDTQYF.

The chain couples TRBV4-3 to TRBJ1-4; no clear D gene. In germline, CDR1 is LGHNA, CDR2 YSLEER. CDR3 length: 19 residues. Trimming pared 0 bases from V and 0 bases from J, leaving 17 bases between. CDR3 protein: CASSQETDGPLATNEKLFF. The CDR3 DNA is TGCGCCAGCAGCCAAGAAACAGACGGGCCTCTTGCAACTAATGAAAAACTGTTTTTT.

The gene calls are TRBV7-9 and TRBJ2-7; 9 nucleotides match TRBD1. Germline V gives CDR1 SEHNR, CDR2 FQNEAQ (reference sequence). V lost 5 bases to trimming and J lost 5 bases; unmatched junction nucleotides: 7. CDR3 length: 14 amino acids. DNA for the CDR3: TGTGCCAGCAGCCCCGGGACAGGGTTCCACGAGCAGTACTTC. Its protein is CASSPGTGFHEQYF.

This chain uses TRBV15 with TRBJ2-7; D possibly uses TRBD1 or TRBD2 (6 bases each). Germline V gene sequence: CDR1 LNHNV, CDR2 YYDKDF (reference sequence). The V and J ends lost 3 bases and 3 bases respectively, with 15 bases between them. The CDR3 sequence is 15 residues long. CDR3 sequence (DNA): TGTGCCACCAGCAGGGAGGACGAGGGGGGCTACGAGCAGTACTTC. It encodes CATSREDEGGYEQYF.

The chain carries TRBV13 and TRBJ2-2; the D gene is possibly TRBD2 (5 bases). Trimming cost V 1 base and J 6 bases, with 12 bases left between them. Germline CDR1 is PRHDT and CDR2 is FYEKMQ (reference sequence). This CDR3 has 15 amino acids. The CDR3 sequence is CASSLDSEDPGELFF. CDR3 DNA sequence: TGTGCCAGCAGCTTAGATAGCGAGGACCCCGGGGAGCTGTTTTTT.

The rearrangement joins TRBV19 to TRBJ2-7; 7 nucleotides align to TRBD2. After removal of 9 bases from V and 2 bases from J, the junction contained 10 bases not matched to a gene. The germline gives CDR1 LNHDA, CDR2 SQIVND (reference sequence). The CDR3 has 14 residues. The CDR3 nucleotides are TGTGCCAGCCGTGGGGAGGGGCCTACCTACGAGCAGTACTTC. Its translation is CASRGEGPTYEQYF.

The rearrangement links TRBV28 to TRBJ2-5; D gene ambiguous. Germline V gene sequence: CDR1 MDHEN, CDR2 SYDVKM. The CDR3 is made up of 13 amino acids. Trimming removed 2 bases at V and 1 base at J, with 5 bases between. DNA of the CDR3: TGTGCCAGCAGTTTAAACTCCCAAGAGACCCAGTACTTC. Translated: CASSLNSQETQYF.

The V gene is TRBV6-1, the J gene TRBJ1-1; weak D call: TRBD1 (5 bases). With 7 bases removed from V and 2 bases from J, the gap between germline ends came to 14 bases. CDR1 and CDR2 from the germline V gene are MNHNS and SASEGT. The CDR3 runs 14 residues. The CDR3 sequence: CASKLRGDNTEAFF. CDR3 sequence (DNA): TGTGCCAGCAAGCTCCGGGGGGACAACACTGAAGCTTTCTTT.

The V and J genes are TRBV6-1 and TRBJ1-1; 8 nucleotides line up with TRBD1. CDR1 is MNHNS and CDR2 is SASEGT in the germline V gene. The CDR3 has 18 amino acids. V shed 4 bases, J shed 3 bases, and the junction held 16 bases outside the gene matches. CDR3 sequence (DNA): TGTGCCAGCAGTGGTCCTTTCACAGGGGGTTTGGAGGACACTGAAGCTTTCTTT. It is translated as CASSGPFTGGLEDTEAFF.

This clone was counted a single time. The rearrangement links TRBV5-4 to TRBJ2-7; D may correspond to TRBD1 or TRBD2 (5 bases each). The germline V and J ends were trimmed by 5 bases and 4 bases, with 22 bases remaining between them. The CDR3 extends over 16 amino acids. The germline V gene encodes CDR1 SGHNT and CDR2 YYREEE (reference sequence). The CDR3: CASSQKGTRQGYEQYF. CDR3 in DNA: TGTGCCAGCAGTCAAAAGGGTACTAGGCAGGGTTACGAGCAGTACTTC.

With respect to this clone: One end of the junction is discordant with germline, which a read error may explain. V and J are TRBV7-3 and TRBJ2-7; 12 bases agree with TRBD1. The CDR3 sequence is 13 residues long. Germline V lookup: CDR1 SGHTA, CDR2 FQGTGA. The CDR3 protein is CATSGTGGSEQYF. Here the CDR3 DNA reads TGTGCCACCAGCGGGACAGGGGGCTCCGAGCAGTACTTC.